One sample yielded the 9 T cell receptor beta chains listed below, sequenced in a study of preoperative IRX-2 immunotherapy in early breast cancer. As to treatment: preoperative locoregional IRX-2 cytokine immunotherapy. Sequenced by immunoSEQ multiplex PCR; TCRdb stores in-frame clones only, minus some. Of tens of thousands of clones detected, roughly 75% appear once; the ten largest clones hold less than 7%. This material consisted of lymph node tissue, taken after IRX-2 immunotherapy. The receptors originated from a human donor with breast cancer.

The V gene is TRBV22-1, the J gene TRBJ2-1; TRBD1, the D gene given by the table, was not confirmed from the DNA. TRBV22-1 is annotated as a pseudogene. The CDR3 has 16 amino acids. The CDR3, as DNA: TGTGCCACCAGTAATGCCCTCAGGGGGAGCAACAATGAACAGTTCTTC. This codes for CATSNALRGSNNEQFF.

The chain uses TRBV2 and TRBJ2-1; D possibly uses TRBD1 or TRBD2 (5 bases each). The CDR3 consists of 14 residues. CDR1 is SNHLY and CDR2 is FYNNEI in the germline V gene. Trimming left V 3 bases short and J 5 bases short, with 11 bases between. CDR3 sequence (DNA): TGTGCCAGCAGTGAGACAGCGGAAAACAATGAGCAGTTCTTC. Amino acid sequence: CASSETAENNEQFF.

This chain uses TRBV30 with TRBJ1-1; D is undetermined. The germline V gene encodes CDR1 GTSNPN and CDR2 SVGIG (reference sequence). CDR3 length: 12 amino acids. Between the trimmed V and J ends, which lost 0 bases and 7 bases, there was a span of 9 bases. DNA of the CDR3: TGTGCCTGGAGTGTAAGACCGCTTGAAGCTTTCTTT. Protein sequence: CAWSVRPLEAFF.

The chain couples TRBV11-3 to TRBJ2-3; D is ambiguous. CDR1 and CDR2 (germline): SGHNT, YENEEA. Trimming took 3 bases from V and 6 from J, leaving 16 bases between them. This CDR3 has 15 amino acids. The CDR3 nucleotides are TGTGCCAGCAGCTTCGGGCCCCTGAAAAGCGATACGCAGTATTTT. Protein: CASSFGPLKSDTQYF. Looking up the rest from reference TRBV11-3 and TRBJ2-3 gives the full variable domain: EAGVVQSPRYKIIEKKQPVAFWCNPISGHNTLYWYLQNLGQGPELLIRYENEEAVDDSQLPKDRFSAERLKGVDSTLKIQPAELGDSAVYLCASSFGPLKSDTQYFGPGTRLTVL.

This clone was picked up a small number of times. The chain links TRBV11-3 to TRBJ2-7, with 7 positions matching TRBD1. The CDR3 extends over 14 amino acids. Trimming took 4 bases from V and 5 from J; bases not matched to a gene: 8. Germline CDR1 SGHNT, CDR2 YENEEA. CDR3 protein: CASSSTGARDEQYF. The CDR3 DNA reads TGTGCCAGCAGCTCCACAGGGGCCAGGGACGAGCAGTACTTC.

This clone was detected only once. The CDR3 region has the DNA TGTGCCAGCGGACAGGGCCTCCAAGAGACCCAGTACTTC. Protein product: CASGQGLQETQYF. The chain uses TRBV18 and TRBJ2-5, with 8 bases identical to TRBD1. Germline CDR1 KGHSH, CDR2 LQKENI. The trim removed 8 bases at V and 1 base at J, leaving 3 bases unmatched. The CDR3 is 13 amino acids.

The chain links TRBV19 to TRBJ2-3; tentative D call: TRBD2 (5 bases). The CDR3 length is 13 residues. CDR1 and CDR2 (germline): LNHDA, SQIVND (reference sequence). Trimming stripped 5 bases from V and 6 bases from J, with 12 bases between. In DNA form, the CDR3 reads TGTGCCAGTAGTTCCCACCCGGGGGATACGCAGTATTTT. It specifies CASSSHPGDTQYF.

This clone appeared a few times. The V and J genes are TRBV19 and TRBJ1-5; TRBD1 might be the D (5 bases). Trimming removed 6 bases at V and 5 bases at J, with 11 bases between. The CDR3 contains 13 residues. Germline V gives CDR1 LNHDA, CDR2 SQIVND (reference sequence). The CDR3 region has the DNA TGTGCCAGTAGCCAGGGATCCCATCAGCCCCAGCATTTT. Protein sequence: CASSQGSHQPQHF.

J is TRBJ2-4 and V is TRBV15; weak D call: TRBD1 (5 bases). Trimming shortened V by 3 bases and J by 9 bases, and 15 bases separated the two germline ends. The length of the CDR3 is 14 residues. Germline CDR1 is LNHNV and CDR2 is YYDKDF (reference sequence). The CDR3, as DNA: TGTGCCACCAGCAGCCTTGGATTGACAGCCATTCAGTACTTC. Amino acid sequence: CATSSLGLTAIQYF.